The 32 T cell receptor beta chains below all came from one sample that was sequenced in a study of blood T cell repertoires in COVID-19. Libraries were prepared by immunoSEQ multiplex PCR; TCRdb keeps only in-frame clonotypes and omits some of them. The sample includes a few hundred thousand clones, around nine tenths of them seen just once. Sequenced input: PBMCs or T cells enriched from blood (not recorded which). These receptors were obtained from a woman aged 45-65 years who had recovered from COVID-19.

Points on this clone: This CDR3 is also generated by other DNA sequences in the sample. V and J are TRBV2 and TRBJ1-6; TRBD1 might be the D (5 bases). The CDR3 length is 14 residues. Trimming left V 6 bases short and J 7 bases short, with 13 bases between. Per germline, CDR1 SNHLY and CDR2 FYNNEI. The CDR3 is CASRARVSNSPLHF. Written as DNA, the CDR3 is TGTGCCAGCAGGGCCAGGGTTTCCAATTCACCCCTCCACTTT. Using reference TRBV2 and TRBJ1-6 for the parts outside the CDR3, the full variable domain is EPEVTQTPSHQVTQMGQEVILRCVPISNHLYFYWYRQILGQKVEFLVSFYNNEISEKSEIFDDQFSVERPDGSNFTLKIRSTKLEDSAMYFCASRARVSNSPLHFGNGTRLTVT.

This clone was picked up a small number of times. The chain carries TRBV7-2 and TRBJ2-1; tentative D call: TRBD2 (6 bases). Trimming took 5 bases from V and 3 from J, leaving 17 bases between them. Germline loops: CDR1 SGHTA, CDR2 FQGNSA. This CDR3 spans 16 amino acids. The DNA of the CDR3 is TGTGCCAGCAGCCGTTTGGGGGGTAGAATCTACAATGAGCAGTTCTTC. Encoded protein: CASSRLGGRIYNEQFF.

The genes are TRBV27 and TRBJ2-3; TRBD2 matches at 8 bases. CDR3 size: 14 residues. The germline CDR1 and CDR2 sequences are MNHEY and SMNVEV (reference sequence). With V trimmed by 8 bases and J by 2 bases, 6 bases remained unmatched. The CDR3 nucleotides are TGTGCCAGCGGACAGCGGGGGACCACAGATACGCAGTATTTT. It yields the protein CASGQRGTTDTQYF.

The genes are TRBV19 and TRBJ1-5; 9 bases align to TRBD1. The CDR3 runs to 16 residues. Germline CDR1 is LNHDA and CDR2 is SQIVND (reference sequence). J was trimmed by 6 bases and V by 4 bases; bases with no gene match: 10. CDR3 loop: CASSTVPGQGSQPQHF. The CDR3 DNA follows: TGTGCCAGTAGTACAGTCCCGGGACAGGGTAGTCAGCCCCAGCATTTT.

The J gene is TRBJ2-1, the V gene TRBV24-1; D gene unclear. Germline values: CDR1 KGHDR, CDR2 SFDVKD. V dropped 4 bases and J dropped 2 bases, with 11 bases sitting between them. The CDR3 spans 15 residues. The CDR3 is CATSDQAHPYNEQFF. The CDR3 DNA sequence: TGTGCCACCAGTGACCAGGCGCACCCCTACAATGAGCAGTTCTTC.

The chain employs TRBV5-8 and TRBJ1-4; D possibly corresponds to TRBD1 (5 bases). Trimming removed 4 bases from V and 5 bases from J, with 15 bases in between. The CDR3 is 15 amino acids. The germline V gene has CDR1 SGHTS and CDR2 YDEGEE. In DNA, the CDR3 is TGTGCCAGCAGCCCCTACCGCAGGGTGAATGAAAAACTGTTTTTT. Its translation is CASSPYRRVNEKLFF.

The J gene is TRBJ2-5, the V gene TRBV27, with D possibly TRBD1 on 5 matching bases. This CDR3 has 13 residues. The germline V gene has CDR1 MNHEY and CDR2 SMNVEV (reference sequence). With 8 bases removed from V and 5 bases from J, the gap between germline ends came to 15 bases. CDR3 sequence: CASGQGARETQYF. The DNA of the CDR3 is TGTGCCAGCGGCCAGGGCGCCCGGGAGACCCAGTACTTC.

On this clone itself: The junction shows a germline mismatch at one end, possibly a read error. CDR3 sequence: CASSKLTGAGNTIYF. In DNA, the CDR3 is TGTGCCAGCAGCAAACTGACAGGGGCTGGGAACACCATATATTTT. The J gene is TRBJ1-3, the V gene TRBV7-9, with TRBD1 identical over 8 bases. The CDR3 is made up of 15 amino acids. Germline assignment: CDR1 SEHNR and CDR2 FQNEAQ (reference sequence).

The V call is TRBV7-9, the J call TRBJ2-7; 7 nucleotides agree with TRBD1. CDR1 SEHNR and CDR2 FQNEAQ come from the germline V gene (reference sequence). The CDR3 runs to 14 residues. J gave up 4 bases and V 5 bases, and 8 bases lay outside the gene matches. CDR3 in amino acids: CASSPGGGGYEQYF. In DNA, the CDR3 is TGTGCCAGCAGCCCAGGGGGTGGCGGATACGAGCAGTACTTC. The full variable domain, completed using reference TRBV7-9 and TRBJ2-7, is DTGVSQNPRHKITKRGQNVTFRCDPISEHNRLYWYRQTLGQGPEFLTYFQNEAQLEKSRLLSDRFSAERPKGSFSTLEIQRTEQGDSAMYLCASSPGGGGYEQYFGPGTRLTVT.

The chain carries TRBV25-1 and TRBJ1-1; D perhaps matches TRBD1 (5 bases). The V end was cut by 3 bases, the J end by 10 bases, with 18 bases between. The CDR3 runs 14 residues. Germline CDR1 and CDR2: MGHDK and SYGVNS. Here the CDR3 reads CASSDDRGTRGAFF. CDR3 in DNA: TGTGCCAGCAGTGATGATAGGGGCACACGCGGAGCTTTCTTT.

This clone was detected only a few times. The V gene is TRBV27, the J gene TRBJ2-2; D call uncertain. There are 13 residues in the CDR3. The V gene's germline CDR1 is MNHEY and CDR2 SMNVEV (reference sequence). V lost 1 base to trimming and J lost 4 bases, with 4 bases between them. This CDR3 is CASSLFFTGELFF. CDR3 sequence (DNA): TGTGCCAGCAGTTTATTCTTCACCGGGGAGCTGTTTTTT.

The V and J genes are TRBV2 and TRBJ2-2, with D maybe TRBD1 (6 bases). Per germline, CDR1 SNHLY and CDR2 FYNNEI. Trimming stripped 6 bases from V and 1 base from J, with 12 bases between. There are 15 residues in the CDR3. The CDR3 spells CASSPSDRNTGELFF. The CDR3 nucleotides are TGTGCCAGCAGCCCCTCGGACAGGAACACCGGGGAGCTGTTTTTT.

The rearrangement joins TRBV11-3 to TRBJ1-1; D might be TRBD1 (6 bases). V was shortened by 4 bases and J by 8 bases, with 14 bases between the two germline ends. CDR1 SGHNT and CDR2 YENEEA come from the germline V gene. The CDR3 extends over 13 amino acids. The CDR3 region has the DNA TGTGCCAGCAGCTGGAACCCAGGGGAGGAAGCTTTCTTT. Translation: CASSWNPGEEAFF.

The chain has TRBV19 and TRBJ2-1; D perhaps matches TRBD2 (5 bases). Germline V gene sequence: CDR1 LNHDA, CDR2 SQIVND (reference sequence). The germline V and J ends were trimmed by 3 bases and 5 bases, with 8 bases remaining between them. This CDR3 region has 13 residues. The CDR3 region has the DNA TGTGCCAGTAGTATCATCGGGGACAATGAGCAGTTCTTC. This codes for CASSIIGDNEQFF.

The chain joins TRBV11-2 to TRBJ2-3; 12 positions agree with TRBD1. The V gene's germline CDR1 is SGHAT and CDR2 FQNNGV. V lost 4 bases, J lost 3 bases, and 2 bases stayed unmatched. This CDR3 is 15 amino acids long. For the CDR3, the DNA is TGTGCCAGCAGCTGGGGACAGGGGGCGACAGATACGCAGTATTTT. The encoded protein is CASSWGQGATDTQYF.

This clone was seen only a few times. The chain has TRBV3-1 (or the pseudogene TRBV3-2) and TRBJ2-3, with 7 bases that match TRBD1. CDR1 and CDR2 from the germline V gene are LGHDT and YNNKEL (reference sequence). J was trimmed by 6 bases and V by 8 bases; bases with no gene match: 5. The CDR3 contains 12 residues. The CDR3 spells CASAGGGDTQYF. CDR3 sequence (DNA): TGTGCCAGCGCAGGGGGTGGGGATACGCAGTATTTT.

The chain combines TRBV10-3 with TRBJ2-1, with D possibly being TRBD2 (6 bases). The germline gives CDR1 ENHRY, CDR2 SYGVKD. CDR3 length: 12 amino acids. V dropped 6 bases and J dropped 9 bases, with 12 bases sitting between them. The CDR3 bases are TGTGCCATCAGCCCTGGAGGGCCTGAGCAGTTCTTC. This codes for CAISPGGPEQFF.

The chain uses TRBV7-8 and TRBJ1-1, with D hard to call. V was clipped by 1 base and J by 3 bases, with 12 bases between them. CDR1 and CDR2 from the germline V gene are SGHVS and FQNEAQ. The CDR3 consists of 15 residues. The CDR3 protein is CASSLVLSGDTEAFF. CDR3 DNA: TGTGCCAGCAGCTTAGTGCTTTCCGGAGACACTGAAGCTTTCTTT.

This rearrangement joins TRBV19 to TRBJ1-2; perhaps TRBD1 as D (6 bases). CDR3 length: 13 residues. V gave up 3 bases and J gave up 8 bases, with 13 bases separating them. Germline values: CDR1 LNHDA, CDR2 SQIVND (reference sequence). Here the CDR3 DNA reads TGTGCCAGTAGTATCGGGACATCAGGAGGCTACACCTTC. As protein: CASSIGTSGGYTF.

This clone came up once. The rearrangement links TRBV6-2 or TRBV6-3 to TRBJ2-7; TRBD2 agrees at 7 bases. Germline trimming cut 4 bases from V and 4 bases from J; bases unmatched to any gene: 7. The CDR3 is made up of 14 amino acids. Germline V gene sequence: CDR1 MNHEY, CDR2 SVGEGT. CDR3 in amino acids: CASSSRGGRYEQYF. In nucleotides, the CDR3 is TGTGCCAGCAGTTCCCGCGGGGGTAGGTACGAGCAGTACTTC.

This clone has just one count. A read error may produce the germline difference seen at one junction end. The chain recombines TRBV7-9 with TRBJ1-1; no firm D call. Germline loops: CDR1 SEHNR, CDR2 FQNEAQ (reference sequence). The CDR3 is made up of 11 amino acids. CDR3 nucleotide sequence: TGTGCCAGCACCCCCGGGTTGAGACGACCGTTT. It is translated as CASTPGLRRPF.

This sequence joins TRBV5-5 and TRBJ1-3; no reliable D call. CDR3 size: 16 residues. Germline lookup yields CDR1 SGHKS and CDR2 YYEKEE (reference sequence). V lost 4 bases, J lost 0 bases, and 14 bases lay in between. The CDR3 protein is CASSRSGLASGNTIYF. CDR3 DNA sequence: TGTGCCAGCAGCAGGTCGGGGTTAGCCTCTGGAAACACCATATATTTT. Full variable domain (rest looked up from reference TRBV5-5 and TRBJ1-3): DAGVTQSPTHLIKTRGQQVTLRCSPISGHKSVSWYQQVLGQGPQFIFQYYEKEERGRGNFPDRFSARQFPNYSSELNVNALLLGDSALYLCASSRSGLASGNTIYFGEGSWLTVV.

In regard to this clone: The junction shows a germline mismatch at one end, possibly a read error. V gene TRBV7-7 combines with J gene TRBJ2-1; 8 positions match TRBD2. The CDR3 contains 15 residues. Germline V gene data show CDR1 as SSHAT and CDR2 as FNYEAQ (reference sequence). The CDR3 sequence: CASSSGSGGYNEQFF. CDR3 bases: TGTGCTAGCAGCTCGGGAAGCGGGGGATACAATGAGCAGTTCTTC.

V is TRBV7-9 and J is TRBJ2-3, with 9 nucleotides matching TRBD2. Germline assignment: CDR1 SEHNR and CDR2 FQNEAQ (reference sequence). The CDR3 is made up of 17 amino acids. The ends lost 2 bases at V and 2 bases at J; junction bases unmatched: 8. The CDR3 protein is CASSLPSGVGDTDTQYF. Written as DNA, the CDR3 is TGTGCCAGCAGCTTACCTAGCGGGGTAGGGGACACAGATACGCAGTATTTT.

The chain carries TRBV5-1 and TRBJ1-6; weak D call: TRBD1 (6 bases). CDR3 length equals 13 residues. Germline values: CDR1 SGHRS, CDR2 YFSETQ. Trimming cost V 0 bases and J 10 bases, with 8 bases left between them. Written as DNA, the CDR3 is TGCGCCAGCAGCTTGGACAGGGACTCACCCCTCCACTTT. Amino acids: CASSLDRDSPLHF.

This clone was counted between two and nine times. Here the CDR3 reads CASSRGTSSTDTQYF. The CDR3 DNA follows: TGTGCCAGCAGCCGAGGGACATCTAGCACAGATACGCAGTATTTT. This chain uses TRBV7-9 with TRBJ2-3, with D perhaps TRBD1 (6 bases). The germline V and J ends were trimmed by 5 bases and 0 bases, with 12 bases remaining between them. Germline CDR1 is SEHNR and CDR2 is FQNEAQ (reference sequence). The CDR3 totals 15 residues.

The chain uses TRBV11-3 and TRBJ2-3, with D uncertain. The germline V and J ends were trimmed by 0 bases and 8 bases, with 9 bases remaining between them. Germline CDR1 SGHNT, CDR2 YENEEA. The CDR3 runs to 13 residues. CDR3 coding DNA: TGTGCCAGCAGCTTAGAAGATACGGGTACGCAGTATTTT. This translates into CASSLEDTGTQYF.

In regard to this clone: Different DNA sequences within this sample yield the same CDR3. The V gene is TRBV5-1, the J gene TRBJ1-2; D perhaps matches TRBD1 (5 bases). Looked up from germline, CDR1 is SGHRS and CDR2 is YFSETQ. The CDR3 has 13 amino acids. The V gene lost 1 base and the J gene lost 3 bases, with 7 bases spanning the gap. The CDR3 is CASSLTGDYGYTF. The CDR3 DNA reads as TGCGCCAGCAGCTTGACAGGTGACTATGGCTACACCTTC. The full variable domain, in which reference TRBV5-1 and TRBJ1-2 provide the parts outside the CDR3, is KAGVTQTPRYLIKTRGQQVTLSCSPISGHRSVSWYQQTPGQGLQFLFEYFSETQRNKGNFPGRFSGRQFSNSRSEMNVSTLELGDSALYLCASSLTGDYGYTFGSGTRLTVV.

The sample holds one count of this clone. The CDR3 is CAISDPEGTVNTEAFF. The CDR3 nucleotides are TGTGCCATCAGTGATCCAGAGGGTACAGTGAACACTGAAGCTTTCTTT. This chain joins TRBV10-3 and TRBJ1-1; D not certain. CDR1 is ENHRY, CDR2 SYGVKD, per germline. Trimming cost V 3 bases and J 0 bases, with 14 bases left between them. The CDR3 covers 16 residues.

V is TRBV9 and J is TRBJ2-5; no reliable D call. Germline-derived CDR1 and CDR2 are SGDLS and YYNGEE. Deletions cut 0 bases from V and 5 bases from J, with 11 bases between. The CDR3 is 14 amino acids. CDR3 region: CASSVASGWETQYF. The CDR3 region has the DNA TGTGCCAGCAGCGTAGCTAGTGGGTGGGAGACCCAGTACTTC.

CDR3 amino acids: CASSLGTGGSGANVLTF. CDR3 DNA sequence: TGCGCCAGCAGCTTGGGGACAGGGGGCTCTGGGGCCAACGTCCTGACTTTC. The rearrangement joins TRBV5-1 to TRBJ2-6; TRBD1 agrees at 10 bases. V gave up 0 bases and J gave up 0 bases; unmatched junction bases: 0. This CDR3 is 17 amino acids long. Germline V gene sequence: CDR1 SGHRS, CDR2 YFSETQ.

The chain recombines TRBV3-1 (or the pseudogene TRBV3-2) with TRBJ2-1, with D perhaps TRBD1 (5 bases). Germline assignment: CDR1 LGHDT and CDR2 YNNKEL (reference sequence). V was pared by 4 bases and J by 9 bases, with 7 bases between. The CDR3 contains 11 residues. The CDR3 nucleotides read TGTGCCAGCAGCCTAGGGGTTGAGCAGTTCTTC. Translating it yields CASSLGVEQFF.